This entry describes one TCR beta chain. There are a few counts of this clone. No cognate antigen has been identified for it. No base-level quality is on record; no much larger clone is a single base apart. The library came from the immunoSEQ multiplex PCR assay. DNA from the cultured and isolated CD4+ T cells underwent TCR beta CDR3 sequencing. The paper's data handling went like this. The analysis removed non-productive TCR sequences, trimmed reads to the CDR3 region, and retained only CDR3s that were 7 or more amino acids long. The MANAFEST web app was used to identify antigen-specific clonotypes by comparing expansion in peptide wells with expansion in reference cultures. For clones to be considered positive, expansion at FDR<0.05 versus reference and all other wells, an odds ratio above 5, and a frequency above 0.1% in two replicate wells were required. A clonotype was called cross-reactive if it was significantly expanded both in SARS-CoV-2 spike wells and in at least one common cold coronavirus spike condition. CDR3 similarity was assessed by Levenshtein distance with the stringdist R package, and unrooted trees were built with ape in R 3.6.1. Imported from immuneACCESS, the table was reduced by TCRdb to in-frame sequences with V and J called. These copies leave out some clones; in studies compared against another copy, an unresolved V gene accounts for under half, and the cause of the remainder is not known. V and J calls and clone size are as listed in that table; D and trimming were resolved from the DNA. The table for this sample lists tens of thousands of clones; 60% to 80% of them were counted only once. Together, the top ten hold less than 7.5% of the sample.

The sample comes from a study of vaccination effects on CD4 cells after COVID-19 (dated by TCRdb to the early 2020s). For the study in its entirety: Participants received two doses of either the BNT162b2 or the mRNA-1273 mRNA SARS-CoV-2 vaccine. In both COVID-19 convalescent patients and infection-naive vaccine recipients, the study compared SARS-CoV-2 spike-specific CD4+ TCR repertoires from before mRNA vaccination with those from after it. The Oncomine TCR Beta short-read assay on an Illumina iSeq 100 was used to sequence cultures from other donors in the study. The full study included around ten COVID-19 convalescent patients and several SARS-CoV-2-naive healthy vaccine recipients.

Points the paper makes about the study in general: Only a small number of convalescent patients were included, and no early post-infection timepoints were available, which limited the study. Among healthy vaccine recipients, nearly all vaccine-induced clones were SARS-CoV-2 mono-reactive, and just 1 of 255 was cross-reactive with common cold coronaviruses. Clones induced by infection and clones induced by vaccination both contracted markedly at late timepoints after vaccination, which fits with T cell responses waning over time.

In the ViraFEST assay, PBMC were stimulated with viral peptide pools, and antigen-specific CD4+ T cell clonotypes were then identified by expansion using TCR sequencing. After about 9 days of culture, CD4+ T cells were isolated with the EasySep CD4+ T cell isolation kit. None of the healthy vaccine recipients had a prior SARS-CoV-2 infection, which was confirmed by nucleocapsid antibody tests that came back negative both before and after vaccination. Each well held around 1.9 million PBMC cultured in IMDM containing roughly 5% human AB serum, 8 to 10 IU/ml IL-2 and gentamicin, along with roughly 10 ug/ml peptides. Half of the culture medium was replaced with fresh IL-2-containing medium on days 3 and 7. Each peptide stimulation condition was cultured in triplicate wells unless otherwise noted. Using Ficoll-Paque Plus gradient centrifugation, PBMC were separated from whole blood and then either used fresh or cryopreserved at -140C. The overlapping peptide pools covered the spike proteins of SARS-CoV-2 and of the common cold coronaviruses HCoV-NL63, HCoV-OC43 and HCoV-229E. Genomic DNA was extracted from cultured CD4+ T cells with the QIAamp micro DNA kit.

Germline trimming: 7 bases from V, 3 bases from J; junction bases outside gene matches: 2. From the cysteine up to the phenylalanine, the CDR3 has a length of 13 residues. Only the CDR3 part of the read is kept: 39 bases, read in frame from the first base. The CDR1 and CDR2 encoded by the germline V gene are SNHLY and FYNNEI. The chain joins TRBV2 to TRBJ1-5, with 8 middle bases fitting TRBD1. The input for sequencing was CD4+ T cells from PBMCs cultured with HCoV-OC43 spike peptides, taken before COVID-19 vaccination. The sample's cell subset or site, from its label and the paper: HCoV-OC43 spike overlapping peptide pool stimulation. The receptor comes from a human donor who received a COVID-19 vaccine. For the CDR3, the sequence is CASMGQANQPQHF. The DNA reads TGTGCCAGCATGGGACAGGCCAATCAGCCCCAGCATTTT.